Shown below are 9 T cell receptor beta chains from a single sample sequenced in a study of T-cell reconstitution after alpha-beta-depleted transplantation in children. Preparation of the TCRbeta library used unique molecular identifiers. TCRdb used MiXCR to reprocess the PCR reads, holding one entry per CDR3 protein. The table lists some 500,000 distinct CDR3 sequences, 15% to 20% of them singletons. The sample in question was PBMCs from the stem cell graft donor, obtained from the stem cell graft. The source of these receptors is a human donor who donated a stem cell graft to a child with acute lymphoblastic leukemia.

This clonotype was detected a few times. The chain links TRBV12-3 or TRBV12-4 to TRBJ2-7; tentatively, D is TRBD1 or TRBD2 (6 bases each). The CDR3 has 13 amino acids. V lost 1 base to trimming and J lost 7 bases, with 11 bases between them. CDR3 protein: CASSLGRGAEQYF. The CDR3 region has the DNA TGTGCCAGCAGTTTAGGAAGGGGGGCGGAGCAGTACTTC.

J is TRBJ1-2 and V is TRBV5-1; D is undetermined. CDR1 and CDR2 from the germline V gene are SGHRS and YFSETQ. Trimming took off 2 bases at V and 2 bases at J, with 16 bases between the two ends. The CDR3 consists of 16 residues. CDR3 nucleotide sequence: TGCGCCAGCAGCTTCTATGCGGCGGTCCCCAACTATGGCTACACCTTC. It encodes CASSFYAAVPNYGYTF. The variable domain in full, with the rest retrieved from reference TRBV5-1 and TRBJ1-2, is KAGVTQTPRYLIKTRGQQVTLSCSPISGHRSVSWYQQTPGQGLQFLFEYFSETQRNKGNFPGRFSGRQFSNSRSEMNVSTLELGDSALYLCASSFYAAVPNYGYTFGSGTRLTVV.

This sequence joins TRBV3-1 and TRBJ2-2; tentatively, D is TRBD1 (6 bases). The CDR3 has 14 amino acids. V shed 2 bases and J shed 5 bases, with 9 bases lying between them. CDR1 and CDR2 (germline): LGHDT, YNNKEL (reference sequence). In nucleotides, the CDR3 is TGTGCCAGCAGCCAACCTCAGGGGACCGGGGAGCTGTTTTTT. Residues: CASSQPQGTGELFF.

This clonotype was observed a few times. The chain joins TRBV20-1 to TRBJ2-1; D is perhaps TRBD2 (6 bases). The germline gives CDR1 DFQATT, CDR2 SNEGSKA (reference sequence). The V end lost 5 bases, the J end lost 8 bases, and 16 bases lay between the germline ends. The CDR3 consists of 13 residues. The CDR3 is CSAPRGSRDEQFF. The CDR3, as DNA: TGCAGTGCTCCACGGGGGAGTCGGGATGAGCAGTTCTTC.

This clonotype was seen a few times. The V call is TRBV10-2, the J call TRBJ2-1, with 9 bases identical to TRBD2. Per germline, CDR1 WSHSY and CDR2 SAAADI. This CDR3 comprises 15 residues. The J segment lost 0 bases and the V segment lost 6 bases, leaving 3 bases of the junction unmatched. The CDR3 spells CASRVSGSSYNEQFF. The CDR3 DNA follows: TGCGCCAGCAGAGTTAGCGGGAGCTCCTACAATGAGCAGTTCTTC.

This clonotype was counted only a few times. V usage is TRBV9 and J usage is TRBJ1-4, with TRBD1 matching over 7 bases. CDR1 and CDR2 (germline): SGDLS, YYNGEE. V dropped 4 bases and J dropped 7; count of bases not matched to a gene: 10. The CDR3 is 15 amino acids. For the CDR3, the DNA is TGTGCCAGCAGCCTAAAAGGGGGCTCGGCTGAAAAACTGTTTTTT. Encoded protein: CASSLKGGSAEKLFF.

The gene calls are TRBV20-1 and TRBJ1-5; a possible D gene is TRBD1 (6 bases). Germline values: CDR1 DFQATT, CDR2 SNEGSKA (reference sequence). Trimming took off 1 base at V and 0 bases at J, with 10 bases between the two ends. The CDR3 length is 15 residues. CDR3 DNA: TGCAGTGCTAGAGCCAAACAGGGTAGCAATCAGCCCCAGCATTTT. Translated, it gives CSARAKQGSNQPQHF.

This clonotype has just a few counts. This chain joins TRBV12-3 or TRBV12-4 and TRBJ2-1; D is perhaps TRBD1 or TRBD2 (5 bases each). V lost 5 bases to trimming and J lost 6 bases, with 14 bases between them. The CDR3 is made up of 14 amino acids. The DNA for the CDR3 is TGTGCCAGCAGTGCCGGGACCCCGGGCAATGAGCAGTTCTTC. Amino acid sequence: CASSAGTPGNEQFF.

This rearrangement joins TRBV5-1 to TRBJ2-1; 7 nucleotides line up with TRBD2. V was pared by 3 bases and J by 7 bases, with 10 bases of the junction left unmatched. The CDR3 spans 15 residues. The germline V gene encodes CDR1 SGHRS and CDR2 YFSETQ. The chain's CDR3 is CASSSSWVAGNEQFF. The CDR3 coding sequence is TGCGCCAGCAGCTCCTCATGGGTAGCGGGTAATGAGCAGTTCTTC.